This TCR beta chain was found in a study of blood T cell repertoires in COVID-19. Across the whole study: Italy, Spain and the United States were the sources of the convalescent and acute COVID-19 samples. The cDNA or gDNA used as material had been derived from T cells, B-cell-depleted T cells, or PBMCs.

Clinical history as reported by participants underpinned cohort assignment. The junction had 5 bases not matched to a gene; V was cut back by 4 bases and J by 2 bases. Germline-derived CDR1 and CDR2 are SGHRS and YFSETQ. There are 15 residues in the CDR3. This table comes from immunoSEQ multiplex PCR, and its TCRdb copy is limited to in-frame clones, with some not included. The table includes 200,000 or so clones, about 91% detected once. The chain combines TRBV5-1 with TRBJ2-1; 8 bases line up with TRBD2. What was sequenced was PBMCs or T cells enriched from blood (not recorded which). The origin of this receptor is a woman aged 40 to 49 with acute COVID-19. This chain's CDR3 is CASSLSGGTYNEQFF. Here the CDR3 DNA reads TGCGCCAGCAGCCTAAGCGGGGGAACCTACAATGAGCAGTTCTTC.